The rows below give T cell receptor beta chains drawn from one sample of a study of CD4 and CD8 cells across lung adenocarcinoma regions. Each CDR3 protein is one row after TCRdb ran MiXCR on the PCR reads. The top ten hold roughly 50% of the sample, which has tens of thousands of distinct CDR3 sequences, 50% seen once. What was sequenced was CD8+ T cells from the center of a lung tumor. These receptors were obtained from a male donor with lung adenocarcinoma. The CD4 and CD8 labels of this study may be unreliable. CDR3s include the opening cysteine and the closing phenylalanine or tryptophan. D genes are given only for firm matches. Expanded clones get a size class; other rows say once, few or many, or leave the size out.

d_call | j_call | v_call | clone_size | cdr3_aa | cdr3_nt
- | TRBJ2-3 | TRBV10-1 | - | CASSGNPGQGDKDTQYF | TGCGCCAGCAGTGGCAACCCGGGGCAGGGAGACAAAGATACTCAGTATTTC
- | TRBJ2-3 | TRBV10-1 | - | CASSGRGARGTDTQYF | TGCGCCAGCAGTGGCCGGGGCGCCCGGGGCACAGATACGCAGTATTTT
- | TRBJ2-7 | TRBV6-1 | - | CASRPGVYRSYEQYF | TGTGCCAGCAGACCCGGGGTGTATCGGTCCTACGAGCAGTACTTC
- | TRBJ2-4 | TRBV10-3 | - | CASGEGQWVKNTQYF | TGTGCCAGCGGTGAGGGGCAGTGGGTCAAAAACACGCAGTATTTC
TRBD1 | TRBJ1-2 | TRBV7-2 | - | CASSPGGYPYGYTF | TGTGCCAGCAGCCCAGGGGGCTATCCCTATGGCTACACCTTC
- | TRBJ2-1 | TRBV12-3/TRBV12-4 | many | CASSLGQANEQFF | TGTGCCAGCAGTTTAGGGCAGGCCAATGAGCAGTTCTTC
TRBD1 | TRBJ2-7 | TRBV6-5 | - | CASSSRGPYEQYF | TGTGCCAGCAGTTCGAGGGGGCCCTACGAGCAGTACTTC
- | TRBJ2-5 | TRBV27 | - | CASSVSGTRQETQYF | TGTGCCAGCAGTGTTTCAGGGACCAGGCAAGAGACCCAGTACTTC
TRBD2 | TRBJ2-7 | TRBV7-2 | - | CASSLVAGTSGTYEQYF | TGTGCCAGCAGCTTAGTGGCGGGGACTAGCGGGACCTACGAGCAGTACTTC
- | TRBJ2-7 | TRBV12-3/TRBV12-4 | - | CASIAGDGGRGQETQYF | TGTGCCAGCATTGCGGGGGATGGGGGCAGAGGCCAAGAGACGCAGTACTTC
- | TRBJ2-1 | TRBV4-1 | - | CASSQDREKQFF | TGCGCCAGCAGCCAAGACCGGGAGAAGCAGTTCTTC
- | TRBJ2-5 | TRBV3-1 | - | CAGPGGRDQETQYF | TGTGCCGGGCCCGGGGGCCGTGACCAAGAGACCCAGTACTTC
- | TRBJ2-5 | TRBV5-1 | - | CASSLGIEQYF | TGCGCCAGCAGCTTGGGGATAGAGCAGTACTTC
- | TRBJ2-5 | TRBV10-3 | - | CATSPEETQYF | TGTGCCACCTCTCCGGAAGAGACGCAGTACTTC
TRBD1 | TRBJ2-7 | TRBV4-1 | - | CASSQEGQGSYEQYF | TGCGCCAGCAGCCAAGAGGGACAGGGCTCCTACGAGCAGTACTTC
- | TRBJ2-2 | TRBV6-4 | - | CASSDSAVGGELFF | TGTGCCAGCAGTGACTCGGCAGTTGGCGGGGAGCTGTTTTTT
- | TRBJ2-5 | TRBV6-5 | many | CARAGETQYF | TGTGCCAGGGCAGGTGAGACCCAGTACTTC
- | TRBJ2-4 | TRBV6-1 | once | CARVWARGPKNTQYF | TGTGCCCGCGTCTGGGCTAGGGGACCCAAAAATACGCAGTACTTC